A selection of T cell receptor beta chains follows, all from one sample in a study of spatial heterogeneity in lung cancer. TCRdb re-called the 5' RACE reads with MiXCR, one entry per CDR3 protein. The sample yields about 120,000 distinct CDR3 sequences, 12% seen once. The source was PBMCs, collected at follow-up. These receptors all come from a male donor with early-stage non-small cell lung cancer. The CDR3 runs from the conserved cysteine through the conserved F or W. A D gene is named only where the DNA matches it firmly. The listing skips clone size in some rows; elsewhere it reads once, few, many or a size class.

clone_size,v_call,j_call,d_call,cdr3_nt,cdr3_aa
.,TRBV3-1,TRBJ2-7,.,TGTGCCAGCGGGCATGGTTCCTACGAGCAGTACTTC,CASGHGSYEQYF
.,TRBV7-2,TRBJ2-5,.,.,CASSTVFRFGGSETQYF
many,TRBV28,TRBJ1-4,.,TGTGCCAGCACCCCGGAGGGCTCTCATGAAAAACTGTTTTTT,CASTPEGSHEKLFF
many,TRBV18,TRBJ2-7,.,TGTGCCAGCTCACCACCGGGGGGCTACGAGCAGTACTTC,CASSPPGGYEQYF
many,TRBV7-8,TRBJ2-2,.,TGTGCCAGCAGCTTAGTAGGATTTACCGGGGAGCTGTTTTTT,CASSLVGFTGELFF
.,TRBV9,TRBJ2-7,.,TGTGCCAGCGGATCGACAGGCAGCTACGAGCAGTACTTC,CASGSTGSYEQYF
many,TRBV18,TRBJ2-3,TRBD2,TGTGCCAGCTCACCTAGGACTAGCTTGGATACGCAGTATTTT,CASSPRTSLDTQYF
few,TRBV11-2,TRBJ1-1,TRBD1,TGTGCCAGCAGCTTCCAGGGGGGGACTGAAGCTTTCTTT,CASSFQGGTEAFF
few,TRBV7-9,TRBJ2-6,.,TGTGCCAGCAGCCCCCGGACAGAGATTGTTTCTGGGGCCAACGTCCTGACTTTC,CASSPRTEIVSGANVLTF
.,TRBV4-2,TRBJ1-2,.,TGTGCCAGCAGCCAAGATCTGGGAGAGGGCTACACCTTC,CASSQDLGEGYTF
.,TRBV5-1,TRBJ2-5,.,TGCGCCAGCCGGCCTGGAGGAGGAGAGACCCAGTACTTC,CASRPGGGETQYF
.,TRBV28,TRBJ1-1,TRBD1,TGTGCCAGCAGCTTAGCGACAGGGAGGAGGCGGACTGAAGCTTTCTTT,CASSLATGRRRTEAFF
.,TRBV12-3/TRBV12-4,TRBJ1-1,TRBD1,TGTGCCAGCAGTTCGGACAGGCCGCGGTGGGACACTGAAGCTTTCTTT,CASSSDRPRWDTEAFF
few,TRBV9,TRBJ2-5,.,TGTGCCAGCACCGGGGACCAAGAGACCCAGTACTTC,CASTGDQETQYF
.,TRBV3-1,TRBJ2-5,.,TGTGCCAGCAGCCAGGCGGGACGCCAAGAGACCCAGTACTTC,CASSQAGRQETQYF
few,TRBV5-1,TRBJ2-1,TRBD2,TGCGCCAGCAGCTTGGGGGTCCTAGCGGGGTCCAATGAGCAGTTCTTC,CASSLGVLAGSNEQFF
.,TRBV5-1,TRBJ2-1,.,TGCGCCAGCAGCTTGAGCGGACTACCCGTCAATGAGCAGTTCTTC,CASSLSGLPVNEQFF
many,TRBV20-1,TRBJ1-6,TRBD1,TGCAGTGCGCAGACAGGGGGCCGCTATAATTCACCCCTCCACTTT,CSAQTGGRYNSPLHF
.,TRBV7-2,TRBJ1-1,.,TGTGCCAGCGCTTTCCATAGGGGTGAAGCTTTCTTT,CASAFHRGEAFF
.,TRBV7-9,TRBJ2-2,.,TGTGCCAGCAGCCAAACAGGGGGGGAGCTGTTTTTT,CASSQTGGELFF
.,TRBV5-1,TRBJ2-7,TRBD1,TGCGCCAGCAGTCCAGGGACAGGGCGGACCTACGAGCAGTACTTC,CASSPGTGRTYEQYF
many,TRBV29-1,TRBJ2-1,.,TGCAGCGTTGACGCACAGAGCAATGAGCAGTTCTTC,CSVDAQSNEQFF